This entry lists 29 T cell receptor beta chains sequenced from one sample in a study of cytomegalovirus exposure and HLA in healthy donors. Assay: immunoSEQ multiplex PCR; the TCRdb copy retains only in-frame clones and omits some. This sample carries roughly 200,000 clones, roughly 77% of them seen once, and the ten largest clones take less than 1.5%. The sample taken for sequencing was PBMCs. These receptors all come from a woman aged 30 to 39 in good health and CMV-seronegative.

The CDR3: CASGGTGTEAFF. CDR3 bases: TGTGCCAGCGGAGGGACAGGAACTGAAGCTTTCTTT. The rearrangement joins TRBV6-5 to TRBJ1-1; 8 nucleotides align to TRBD1. The CDR3 has 12 amino acids. CDR1 and CDR2 (germline): MNHEY, SVGAGI. V gave up 8 bases and J gave up 5 bases; unmatched junction bases: 4.

The chain employs TRBV5-4 and TRBJ1-4; D remains ambiguous. V was pared by 0 bases and J by 4 bases, with 7 bases between. This CDR3 contains 14 residues. CDR1 is SGHNT, CDR2 YYREEE, per germline (reference sequence). The CDR3 spells CASSLDSHNEKLFF. The CDR3 nucleotides are TGTGCCAGCAGCTTGGATTCCCATAATGAAAAACTGTTTTTT.

The chain has TRBV7-9 and TRBJ1-4, with D hard to call. The V gene's germline CDR1 is SEHNR and CDR2 FQNEAQ (reference sequence). The CDR3 runs 14 residues. V was shortened by 1 base and J by 4 bases, with 7 bases between the two germline ends. The CDR3 here is CASSLGRSNEKLFF. CDR3 DNA sequence: TGTGCCAGCAGCTTAGGACGGAGTAATGAAAAACTGTTTTTT.

This clone was counted a few times. CDR3 coding DNA: TGTGCCAGCAGCCACGACGGACAGTACAATCAGCCCCAGCATTTT. Translating gives CASSHDGQYNQPQHF. V is TRBV4-2 and J is TRBJ1-5; TRBD1 is a possible D gene (6 bases). In germline, CDR1 is LGHNA, CDR2 YNFKEQ. The germline V and J ends were trimmed by 3 bases and 3 bases, with 12 bases remaining between them. The CDR3 runs 15 residues.

The chain couples TRBV7-3 to TRBJ1-1; 7 bases align to TRBD1. The CDR3 loop spans 13 amino acids. With 5 bases clipped from V and 5 bases from J, the junction kept 5 bases outside the gene matches. Germline CDR1 is SGHTA and CDR2 is FQGTGA. The DNA of the CDR3 is TGTGCCAGCAGCACAGACAGGGAAACTGAAGCTTTCTTT. Protein: CASSTDRETEAFF.

The J gene is TRBJ1-1, the V gene TRBV29-1, with TRBD1 identical over 9 bases. The V and J ends lost 4 bases and 4 bases, in that order; junction bases with no gene match: 7. CDR3 length: 14 residues. Per germline, CDR1 SQVTM and CDR2 ANQGSEA. CDR3 bases: TGCAGCGTTGGGGGACAGGGCGGAGGCACTGAAGCTTTCTTT. Amino acids: CSVGGQGGGTEAFF.

Written as DNA, the CDR3 is TGCGCCAGCAGTCAACCTGCTGATTACAGGGGACACAAGACGAATGAGCAGTTCTTC. Its translation: CASSQPADYRGHKTNEQFF. The chain uses TRBV23-1 and TRBJ2-1; TRBD1 matches 7 bases. TRBV23-1 is treated as an ORF (open reading frame) with a function not yet certain. J was trimmed by 7 bases and V by 2 bases; bases with no gene match: 20. This CDR3 spans 19 amino acids.

This clone showed up just a few times. The gene calls are TRBV2 and TRBJ1-1; weak D call: TRBD1 (5 bases). V was trimmed by 1 base and J by 5 bases, leaving 11 bases between them. The CDR3 sequence is 14 residues long. CDR1 and CDR2 (germline): SNHLY, FYNNEI. The CDR3 bases are TGTGCCAGCAGTGAAGGCCTCCAGGGAACTGAAGCTTTCTTT. Protein: CASSEGLQGTEAFF.

Points on this clone: The same CDR3 also results from other DNA sequences found in this sample. The J gene is TRBJ2-7, the V gene TRBV19; TRBD2 matches 9 bases. V lost 3 bases and J lost 3; bases outside the gene matches: 6. In germline, CDR1 is LNHDA, CDR2 SQIVND (reference sequence). The CDR3 consists of 15 residues. The CDR3 DNA is TGTGCCAGTAGTATTCAAGCGGGGGGTCGCTACGAGCAGTACTTC. Its protein is CASSIQAGGRYEQYF.

V and J are TRBV7-8 and TRBJ1-2, with 7 bases aligning to TRBD1. CDR3 length: 15 residues. The germline gives CDR1 SGHVS, CDR2 FQNEAQ. The V and J ends lost 5 bases and 0 bases, in that order; junction bases with no gene match: 6. CDR3 coding DNA: TGTGCCAGCAGCACGGGGACAGTCACTAACTATGGCTACACCTTC. Translation: CASSTGTVTNYGYTF.

The V call is TRBV19, the J call TRBJ2-2; D might be TRBD2 (5 bases). The CDR3 has 13 amino acids. The germline V gene has CDR1 LNHDA and CDR2 SQIVND (reference sequence). Trimming stripped 5 bases from V and 7 bases from J, with 11 bases between. In DNA form, the CDR3 reads TGTGCCAGTAGTTTTGGACTGGACGGGGAGCTGTTTTTT. It is translated as CASSFGLDGELFF.

The chain links TRBV19 to TRBJ1-2; D is undetermined. Trimming shortened V by 11 bases and J by 2 bases, and 12 bases separated the two germline ends. The CDR3 loop spans 12 amino acids. In germline, CDR1 is LNHDA, CDR2 SQIVND (reference sequence). CDR3 bases: TGTGCCGTTGGGCTACCGAACTATGGCTACACCTTC. Protein product: CAVGLPNYGYTF. Full variable domain (missing parts from reference TRBV19 and TRBJ1-2): DGGITQSPKYLFRKEGQNVTLSCEQNLNHDAMYWYRQDPGQGLRLIYYSQIVNDFQKGDIAEGYSVSREKKESFPLTVTSAQKNPTAFYLCAVGLPNYGYTFGSGTRLTVV.

V and J are TRBV27 and TRBJ2-1; D may be TRBD2 (5 bases). V lost 1 base, J lost 3 bases, and 19 bases lay in between. Germline V gives CDR1 MNHEY, CDR2 SMNVEV (reference sequence). The CDR3 sequence is 18 residues long. CDR3 DNA: TGTGCCAGCAGTTTATTCTCCTTTGGTATTGGAGGCTACAATGAGCAGTTCTTC. Translation gives CASSLFSFGIGGYNEQFF.

J is TRBJ2-6 and V is TRBV5-1, with D perhaps TRBD1 (5 bases). V was shortened by 0 bases and J by 1 base, with 8 bases between the two germline ends. CDR1 SGHRS and CDR2 YFSETQ come from the germline V gene. This CDR3 is built from 16 residues. The CDR3 loop is CASSLEAGSGANVLTF. CDR3 DNA: TGCGCCAGCAGCTTGGAGGCAGGGTCTGGGGCCAACGTCCTGACTTTC.

This chain joins TRBV12-2 and TRBJ1-3; whether TRBD1, the table's D call, matches the DNA was not checked. TRBV12-2 is termed a pseudogene. The CDR3 has 17 amino acids. The CDR3 reads CASRLYGQGALGNTIYF. CDR3 sequence (DNA): TGTGCAAGTCGCTTATACGGACAGGGGGCGCTCGGAAACACCATATATTTT.

The J gene is TRBJ2-3, the V gene TRBV4-1; 8 bases are a match to TRBD2. In germline, CDR1 is MGHRA, CDR2 YSYEKL. This CDR3 spans 13 amino acids. The V and J ends lost 6 bases and 6 bases, in that order; junction bases with no gene match: 5. DNA of the CDR3: TGCGCCAGCAGTTTAGCGGGAATCGATACGCAGTATTTT. Encoded protein: CASSLAGIDTQYF.

The chain uses TRBV5-5 and TRBJ1-3, with D unclear. CDR3 length equals 15 residues. CDR1 is SGHKS, CDR2 YYEKEE, per germline (reference sequence). Trimming stripped 2 bases from V and 0 bases from J, with 9 bases between. The CDR3 nucleotides are TGTGCCAGCAGCTTTCAGGCTCACTCTGGAAACACCATATATTTT. Translated, it gives CASSFQAHSGNTIYF. Looking up the rest from reference TRBV5-5 and TRBJ1-3 gives the full variable domain: DAGVTQSPTHLIKTRGQQVTLRCSPISGHKSVSWYQQVLGQGPQFIFQYYEKEERGRGNFPDRFSARQFPNYSSELNVNALLLGDSALYLCASSFQAHSGNTIYFGEGSWLTVV.

This clone came up once. The V and J genes are TRBV6-5 and TRBJ2-5; 8 nucleotides match TRBD1. Germline CDR1 is MNHEY and CDR2 is SVGAGI. V lost 6 bases and J lost 2; bases outside the gene matches: 5. The CDR3 length is 14 residues. Here the CDR3 reads CASRGTGLQETQYF. CDR3 DNA sequence: TGTGCCAGCAGGGGGACAGGCCTACAAGAGACCCAGTACTTC.

The chain is built from TRBV14 and TRBJ2-1; possibly TRBD2 for D (6 bases). The V gene lost 3 bases and the J gene lost 0 bases, with 9 bases spanning the gap. Germline V gene data show CDR1 as SGHDN and CDR2 as FVKESK. This CDR3 is built from 15 residues. CDR3 sequence: CASSHGGISYNEQFF. DNA of the CDR3: TGTGCCAGCAGCCACGGCGGGATCTCCTACAATGAGCAGTTCTTC.

A few counts support this clone. The V gene is TRBV20-1, the J gene TRBJ1-1; D not certain. Germline CDR1 and CDR2: DFQATT and SNEGSKA (reference sequence). The CDR3 covers 11 residues. Deletions cut 4 bases from V and 11 bases from J, with 14 bases between. The chain's CDR3 is CSANQAGYAFF. The CDR3 region has the DNA TGCAGTGCTAACCAGGCGGGATATGCTTTCTTT.

The rearrangement links TRBV27 to TRBJ2-6; 7 positions agree with TRBD1. CDR1 is MNHEY, CDR2 SMNVEV, per germline (reference sequence). The CDR3 is 16 residues long. Trimming cost V 5 bases and J 0 bases; bases outside gene matches: 4. The CDR3, as DNA: TGTGCCAGCAGTCGGACAGGCCCCTCTGGGGCCAACGTCCTGACTTTC. Amino acid sequence: CASSRTGPSGANVLTF.

The CDR3 loop reads CASSLGQRNTGELFF. CDR3 coding DNA: TGCGCCAGCAGCCTTGGACAGAGGAACACCGGGGAGCTGTTTTTT. V gene TRBV5-1 combines with J gene TRBJ2-2; D possibly corresponds to TRBD1 (6 bases). The germline gives CDR1 SGHRS, CDR2 YFSETQ. V was pared by 4 bases and J by 1 base, with 11 bases between. The CDR3 is 15 residues long.

J is TRBJ1-2 and V is TRBV11-2, with D uncertain. This CDR3 is 13 amino acids long. Trimming removed 4 bases at V and 5 bases at J, with 11 bases between. Germline assignment: CDR1 SGHAT and CDR2 FQNNGV. The CDR3 loop is CASSSDLDYGYTF. The CDR3 bases are TGTGCCAGCAGCTCGGACTTGGATTATGGCTACACCTTC.

This sequence joins TRBV4-1 and TRBJ2-5; weak D call: TRBD2 (5 bases). V shed 0 bases and J shed 2 bases, with 7 bases lying between them. This CDR3 is built from 14 residues. CDR1 MGHRA and CDR2 YSYEKL come from the germline V gene. CDR3 nucleotide sequence: TGCGCCAGCAGCCAAGATACGGGGCAAGAGACCCAGTACTTC. The encoded protein is CASSQDTGQETQYF.

This CDR3 reads CASSEPYTEAFF. CDR3 bases: TGTGCCAGCAGTGAACCGTACACTGAAGCTTTCTTT. This chain connects TRBV6-1 to TRBJ1-1; no clear D gene. The CDR3 contains 12 residues. From germline, CDR1 is MNHNS and CDR2 SASEGT. Trimming stripped 2 bases from V and 3 bases from J, with 4 bases between.

V and J are TRBV27 and TRBJ2-5; TRBD2 matches at 7 bases. V trimming: 3 bases; J trimming: 5 bases; junction bases outside the gene matches: 0. The CDR3 has 12 amino acids. The V gene's germline CDR1 is MNHEY and CDR2 SMNVEV (reference sequence). The CDR3 here is CASSFSGETQYF. CDR3 nucleotide sequence: TGTGCCAGCAGTTTTAGCGGGGAGACCCAGTACTTC.

V gene TRBV5-1 combines with J gene TRBJ2-7; 10 bases align to TRBD1. From germline, CDR1 is SGHRS and CDR2 YFSETQ. V was pared by 1 base and J by 4 bases, with 8 bases of the junction left unmatched. The CDR3 has 16 residues. The DNA for the CDR3 is TGCGCCAGCAGCTTGTCGGCTGGGACAGGGGTTTACGAGCAGTACTTC. This codes for CASSLSAGTGVYEQYF. The whole variable domain, remainder taken from reference TRBV5-1 and TRBJ2-7, is KAGVTQTPRYLIKTRGQQVTLSCSPISGHRSVSWYQQTPGQGLQFLFEYFSETQRNKGNFPGRFSGRQFSNSRSEMNVSTLELGDSALYLCASSLSAGTGVYEQYFGPGTRLTVT.

A single count supports this clone. This chain connects TRBV19 to TRBJ2-3; the D gene is possibly TRBD2 (6 bases). This CDR3 comprises 15 residues. Trimming left V 0 bases short and J 3 bases short, with 10 bases between. The germline CDR1 and CDR2 sequences are LNHDA and SQIVND (reference sequence). CDR3 sequence (DNA): TGTGCCAGTAGTATAGAGGGGGGAAGAACAGATACGCAGTATTTT. Translation gives CASSIEGGRTDTQYF.

J is TRBJ1-5 and V is TRBV5-1; D gene unclear. There are 15 residues in the CDR3. V was shortened by 0 bases and J by 2 bases, with 9 bases between the two germline ends. Per germline, CDR1 SGHRS and CDR2 YFSETQ. CDR3 protein: CASSLGESGNQPQHF. CDR3 nucleotides: TGCGCCAGCAGCTTGGGTGAGTCGGGCAATCAGCCCCAGCATTTT.